The next 22 T cell receptor beta chains were all read from a single sample in a study of T-cell memory formation after mild COVID-19 (dated by TCRdb to the early 2020s). The library was built by means of 5' RACE. The listed sequencing device is Illumina NovaSeq 6000. TCRdb trimmed the raw reads at Q25, called clones with MiXCR and kept productive beta chains. Each CDR3 protein appears once, grouped with its most common genes and DNA. Counted in this sample were approximately 560,000 distinct CDR3 sequences; roughly 17% of them appeared once. In total, the top ten clones hold about 7.4% of the sample. The sample consisted of PBMCs or a T cell subset sorted from them (not recorded which). The receptor source for this set is an adult woman who had mild COVID-19 (a few samples of this study predate the infection). The sample titles of this study are shuffled in the database, so cell type and time point are left out; the donor was told from shared clones.

This clonotype was detected only a few times. V and J are TRBV20-1 and TRBJ1-1; D is uncertain. Trimming cost V 5 bases and J 14 bases, with 15 bases left between them. The CDR3 runs 10 residues. In germline, CDR1 is DFQATT, CDR2 SNEGSKA (reference sequence). CDR3 nucleotides: TGCAGTGCTGGCGAAATAGAGGTATTCTTT. It translates to CSAGEIEVFF.

This clonotype was observed a few times. The J gene is TRBJ2-7, the V gene TRBV20-1; the D gene could be TRBD1 or TRBD2 (5 bases each). The CDR3 totals 15 residues. Trimming took 5 bases from V and 7 from J, leaving 24 bases between them. Per the germline V gene, CDR1 is DFQATT and CDR2 is SNEGSKA (reference sequence). CDR3 bases: TGCAGTGCTCCCGGGTACCGGGACCCCGCGAATGAGCAGTACTTC. It yields the protein CSAPGYRDPANEQYF.

This chain connects TRBV27 to TRBJ2-1; 9 bases fit TRBD2. The J segment lost 6 bases and the V segment lost 6 bases, leaving 9 bases of the junction unmatched. The CDR3 totals 15 residues. Germline CDR1 is MNHEY and CDR2 is SMNVEV (reference sequence). CDR3 loop: CASSSGGLAGNEQFF. CDR3 nucleotide sequence: TGTGCCAGCAGCTCTGGGGGACTAGCAGGCAATGAGCAGTTCTTC.

The chain employs TRBV5-5 and TRBJ2-7, with D maybe TRBD1 (6 bases). The V gene lost 5 bases and the J gene lost 6 bases, with 15 bases spanning the gap. Per germline, CDR1 SGHKS and CDR2 YYEKEE (reference sequence). The CDR3 is made up of 13 amino acids. CDR3 coding DNA: TGTGCCAGCAGTTATCCAGGGGCTGCCGAGCAGTACTTC. It codes for CASSYPGAAEQYF.

This chain joins TRBV29-1 and TRBJ2-3; a weak D match, TRBD2 (7 bases). This CDR3 contains 16 residues. Germline loops: CDR1 SQVTM, CDR2 ANQGSEA. Trimming removed 3 bases from V and 2 bases from J, with 18 bases in between. This chain's CDR3 is CSVDEGGGDHTDTQYF. The CDR3 coding sequence is TGCAGCGTTGATGAGGGGGGGGGAGACCACACAGATACGCAGTATTTT.

The rearrangement links TRBV7-6 to TRBJ2-2; the D is unclear. The CDR3 is 14 residues long. Germline lookup yields CDR1 SGHVS and CDR2 FNYEAQ. V shed 2 bases and J shed 4 bases, with 8 bases lying between them. In nucleotides, the CDR3 is TGTGCCAGCAGCTTATACAGATCCACCGGGGAGCTGTTTTTT. Protein product: CASSLYRSTGELFF. Full variable domain (rest looked up from reference TRBV7-6 and TRBJ2-2): GAGVSQSPRYKVTKRGQDVALRCDPISGHVSLYWYRQALGQGPEFLTYFNYEAQQDKSGLPNDRFSAERPEGSISTLTIQRTEQRDSAMYRCASSLYRSTGELFFGEGSRLTVL.

The sample holds a few counts of this clonotype. The chain is built from TRBV2 and TRBJ2-3, with D unresolved. In germline, CDR1 is SNHLY, CDR2 FYNNEI. The CDR3 sequence is 13 residues long. V dropped 5 bases and J dropped 2 bases, with 8 bases sitting between them. The CDR3: CASSTDHTDTQYF. The CDR3, as DNA: TGTGCCAGCAGTACGGATCACACAGATACGCAGTATTTT. The full variable domain, completed using reference TRBV2 and TRBJ2-3, is EPEVTQTPSHQVTQMGQEVILRCVPISNHLYFYWYRQILGQKVEFLVSFYNNEISEKSEIFDDQFSVERPDGSNFTLKIRSTKLEDSAMYFCASSTDHTDTQYFGPGTRLTVL.

V is TRBV5-1 and J is TRBJ1-1, with D unresolved. V lost 0 bases and J 2 bases, leaving 8 bases between the germline ends. The CDR3 covers 14 residues. The germline gives CDR1 SGHRS, CDR2 YFSETQ. The CDR3 DNA follows: TGCGCCAGCAGCTTGGTTTCCAGAAACACTGAAGCTTTCTTT. Its translation is CASSLVSRNTEAFF.

This chain uses TRBV10-2 with TRBJ1-1; D gene ambiguous. The CDR3 has 11 amino acids. V was clipped by 7 bases and J by 8 bases, with 11 bases between them. Per the germline V gene, CDR1 is WSHSY and CDR2 is SAAADI. CDR3 sequence: CASMRIGEAFF. In nucleotides, the CDR3 is TGCGCCAGCATGAGGATCGGGGAAGCTTTCTTT.

This clonotype was observed a few times. The chain uses TRBV5-1 and TRBJ1-1, with D perhaps TRBD1 (5 bases). Trimming removed 1 base from V and 10 bases from J, with 20 bases in between. Germline lookup yields CDR1 SGHRS and CDR2 YFSETQ. The CDR3 has 15 amino acids. The CDR3 DNA sequence: TGCGCCAGCAGCTTGTTTTCACGGGACTCCGGTCCAGCTTTCTTT. Its protein product is CASSLFSRDSGPAFF.

The chain has TRBV9 and TRBJ2-5; 9 bases are shared with TRBD2. From germline, CDR1 is SGDLS and CDR2 YYNGEE. V was clipped by 3 bases and J by 2 bases; unmatched bases: 5. The CDR3 is 15 residues long. CDR3 sequence: CASSELAGIQETQYF. CDR3 in DNA: TGTGCCAGCAGCGAACTAGCGGGTATACAAGAGACCCAGTACTTC.

The count of this clonotype is one. V usage is TRBV2 and J usage is TRBJ2-1; D is uncertain. Germline assignment: CDR1 SNHLY and CDR2 FYNNEI. This CDR3 region has 15 residues. V lost 7 bases to trimming and J lost 1 base, with 14 bases between them. The DNA for the CDR3 is TGTGCCAGCAAAGCTCTTAGAACTTCCTACAATGAGCAGTTCTTC. This encodes CASKALRTSYNEQFF.

This clonotype was recorded a few times. This chain connects TRBV4-1 to TRBJ2-1, with D possibly TRBD2 on 6 matching bases. This CDR3 has 14 residues. The germline V gene has CDR1 MGHRA and CDR2 YSYEKL. V lost 4 bases to trimming and J lost 6 bases, with 13 bases between them. The CDR3 region is CASSPRGGTNEQFF. The CDR3 DNA reads as TGCGCCAGCAGCCCCCGTGGGGGGACCAATGAGCAGTTCTTC.

This chain joins TRBV24-1 and TRBJ2-1; TRBD2 is a possible D gene (5 bases). V was clipped by 9 bases and J by 0 bases, with 11 bases between them. Germline V CDR1 and CDR2: KGHDR, SFDVKD. This CDR3 has 14 residues. CDR3 nucleotides: TGTGCCACCGGTCGGGATAGCTCCTACAATGAGCAGTTCTTC. Its translation is CATGRDSSYNEQFF.

This chain links TRBV6-6 with TRBJ1-2; the match to TRBD1 covers 11 bases. Germline CDR1 and CDR2: MNHNY and SVGAGI (reference sequence). V gave up 1 base and J gave up 0 bases; unmatched junction bases: 4. This CDR3 has 17 residues. CDR3 loop: CASSYLGQGEPNYGYTF. CDR3 nucleotide sequence: TGTGCCAGCAGTTACTTGGGACAGGGGGAACCTAACTATGGCTACACCTTC.

The chain couples TRBV12-3 or TRBV12-4 to TRBJ2-2, with a weak D call TRBD1 (6 bases). With 7 bases removed from V and 4 bases from J, the gap between germline ends came to 13 bases. The CDR3 covers 14 residues. CDR3 nucleotide sequence: TGTGCCAGCATCCACAGGGTTGGCACCGGGGAGCTGTTTTTT. Translating gives CASIHRVGTGELFF.

The chain employs TRBV6-1 and TRBJ2-5, with D possibly matching TRBD1 (5 bases). V lost 2 bases, J lost 5 bases, and 12 bases lay in between. This CDR3 has 14 residues. Germline CDR1 and CDR2: MNHNS and SASEGT. CDR3 residues: CASSEPWGEETQYF. CDR3 nucleotides: TGTGCCAGCAGTGAACCCTGGGGCGAGGAGACCCAGTACTTC.

Ten or more counts support this clonotype. The chain is built from TRBV29-1 and TRBJ2-1; 10 bases are shared with TRBD2. V shed 4 bases and J 6 bases; nucleotides not matched to a gene: 6. The CDR3 length is 14 residues. Germline lookup yields CDR1 SQVTM and CDR2 ANQGSEA. The CDR3 nucleotides read TGCAGCGTTGTCCCTAGCGGGAGAGGCAATGAGCAGTTCTTC. Translation gives CSVVPSGRGNEQFF.

The V call is TRBV5-1, the J call TRBJ2-2; D possibly corresponds to TRBD1 (6 bases). V was cut by 2 bases and J by 5 bases, with 16 bases left in between. The CDR3 spans 16 residues. The germline gives CDR1 SGHRS, CDR2 YFSETQ. CDR3 in amino acids: CASSFTPGHQTGELFF. The CDR3 coding sequence is TGCGCCAGCAGCTTTACCCCGGGACACCAAACCGGGGAGCTGTTTTTT.

The chain is built from TRBV7-9 and TRBJ2-1; 15 positions agree with TRBD2. Germline trimming cut 5 bases from V and 3 bases from J; bases unmatched to any gene: 11. Germline CDR1 is SEHNR and CDR2 is FQNEAQ (reference sequence). The CDR3 runs to 19 residues. The CDR3 DNA reads TGTGCCAGCAGCCCCACGAGGACTAGCGGGAGGGCCGTCTACAATGAGCAGTTCTTC. Amino acids: CASSPTRTSGRAVYNEQFF.

This chain joins TRBV7-3 and TRBJ2-3; a weak D match, TRBD2 (6 bases). Looked up from germline, CDR1 is SGHTA and CDR2 is FQGTGA. The V gene lost 1 base and the J gene lost 3 bases, with 17 bases spanning the gap. The CDR3 runs to 17 residues. This CDR3 is CASSLKNPASGTDTQYF. The CDR3 DNA follows: TGTGCCAGCAGCTTAAAAAATCCAGCCAGCGGGACAGATACGCAGTATTTT.

V is TRBV12-3 or TRBV12-4 and J is TRBJ2-3; the D gene is possibly TRBD2 (6 bases). The CDR3 contains 15 residues. Between the trimmed V and J ends, which lost 5 bases and 4 bases, there was a span of 16 bases. CDR3 region: CASSPWTIAADTQYF. For the CDR3, the DNA is TGTGCCAGCAGTCCGTGGACTATAGCCGCAGATACGCAGTATTTT.